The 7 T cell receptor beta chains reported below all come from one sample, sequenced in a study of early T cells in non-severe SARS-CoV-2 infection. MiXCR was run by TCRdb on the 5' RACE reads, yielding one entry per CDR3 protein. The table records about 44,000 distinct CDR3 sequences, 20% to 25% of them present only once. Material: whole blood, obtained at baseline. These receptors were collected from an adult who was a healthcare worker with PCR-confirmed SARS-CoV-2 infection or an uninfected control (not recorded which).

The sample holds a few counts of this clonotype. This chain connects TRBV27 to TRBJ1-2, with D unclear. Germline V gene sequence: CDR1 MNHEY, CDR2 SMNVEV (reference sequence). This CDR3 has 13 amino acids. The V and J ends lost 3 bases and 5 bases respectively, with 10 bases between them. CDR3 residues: CASSFSRQYGYTF. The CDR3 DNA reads TGTGCCAGCAGTTTTAGCCGGCAGTATGGCTACACCTTC.

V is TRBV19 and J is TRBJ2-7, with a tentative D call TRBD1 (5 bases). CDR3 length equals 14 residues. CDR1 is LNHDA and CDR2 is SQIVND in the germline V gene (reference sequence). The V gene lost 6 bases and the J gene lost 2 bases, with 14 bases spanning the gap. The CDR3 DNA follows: TGTGCCAGTAGCGTGACAGACACCACCTACGAGCAGTACTTC. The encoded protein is CASSVTDTTYEQYF.

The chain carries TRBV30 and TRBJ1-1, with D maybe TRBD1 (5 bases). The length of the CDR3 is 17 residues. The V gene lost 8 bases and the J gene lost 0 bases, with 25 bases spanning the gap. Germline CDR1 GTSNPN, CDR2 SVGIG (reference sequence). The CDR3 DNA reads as TGTGCCGGGGGTGCTAGGTCAGGCACCGGGATGAACACTGAAGCTTTCTTT. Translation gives CAGGARSGTGMNTEAFF. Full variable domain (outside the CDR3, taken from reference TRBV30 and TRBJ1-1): SQTIHQWPATLVQPVGSPLSLECTVEGTSNPNLYWYRQAAGRGLQLLFYSVGIGQISSEVPQNLSASRPQDRQFILSSKKLLLSDSGFYLCAGGARSGTGMNTEAFFGQGTRLTVV.

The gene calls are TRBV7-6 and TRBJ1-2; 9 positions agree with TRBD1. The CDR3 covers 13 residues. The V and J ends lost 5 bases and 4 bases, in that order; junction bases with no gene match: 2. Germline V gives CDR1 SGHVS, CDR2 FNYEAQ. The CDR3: CASSPQGAYGYTF. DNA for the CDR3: TGTGCCAGCAGCCCACAGGGGGCCTATGGCTACACCTTC. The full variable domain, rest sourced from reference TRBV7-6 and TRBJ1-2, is GAGVSQSPRYKVTKRGQDVALRCDPISGHVSLYWYRQALGQGPEFLTYFNYEAQQDKSGLPNDRFSAERPEGSISTLTIQRTEQRDSAMYRCASSPQGAYGYTFGSGTRLTVV.

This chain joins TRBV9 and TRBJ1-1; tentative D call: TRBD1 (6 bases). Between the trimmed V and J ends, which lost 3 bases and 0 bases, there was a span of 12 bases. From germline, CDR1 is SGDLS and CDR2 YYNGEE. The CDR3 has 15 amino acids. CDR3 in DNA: TGTGCCAGCAGCGCCGGACAGCCGATGAACACTGAAGCTTTCTTT. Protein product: CASSAGQPMNTEAFF.

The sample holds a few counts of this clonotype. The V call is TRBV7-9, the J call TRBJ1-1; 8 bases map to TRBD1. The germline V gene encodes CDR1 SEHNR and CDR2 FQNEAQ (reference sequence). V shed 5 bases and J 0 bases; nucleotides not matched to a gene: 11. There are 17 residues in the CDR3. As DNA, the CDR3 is TGTGCCAGCAGCCTCCCAGGGGGCCAAACCATGAACACTGAAGCTTTCTTT. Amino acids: CASSLPGGQTMNTEAFF.

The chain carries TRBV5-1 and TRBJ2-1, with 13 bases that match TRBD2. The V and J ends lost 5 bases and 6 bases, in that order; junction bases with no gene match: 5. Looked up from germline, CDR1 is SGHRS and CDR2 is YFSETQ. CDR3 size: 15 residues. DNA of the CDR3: TGCGCCAGCAGGAGGACTAGCGGGGGCCCCAATGAGCAGTTCTTC. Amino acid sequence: CASRRTSGGPNEQFF.